Listed below are T cell receptor beta chains from one sample, sequenced in a study of blood T cell repertoires in COVID-19. TCRdb's copy holds only in-frame clones and misses some; the assay was immunoSEQ multiplex PCR. Of 350,000 or so clones in the sample, more than 85% were seen once. Sequencing was done on a sample of PBMCs or T cells enriched from blood (not recorded which). Receptors originate from a woman in her thirties who had recovered from COVID-19. Each CDR3 is given with its conserved first and last residue. A D gene is named only where the DNA matches it firmly. The size entry is marked missing in some rows and otherwise reads once, few, many or a size class.

D gene	V gene	clone size	J gene	CDR3 protein	CDR3 DNA
.	TRBV7-9	.	TRBJ2-1	CASSKRDYASYNEQFF	TGTGCCAGCAGCAAGAGGGATTATGCCTCCTACAATGAGCAGTTCTTC
.	TRBV5-1	.	TRBJ1-6	CASSPGTSRNSPLHF	TGCGCCAGCAGCCCGGGGACATCAAGGAATTCACCCCTCCACTTT
.	TRBV29-1	.	TRBJ2-5	CSVKGGVETQYF	TGCAGCGTTAAAGGGGGGGTCGAGACCCAGTACTTC
.	TRBV3-1/TRBV3-2	.	TRBJ2-5	CASSQGGGRGETQYF	TGTGCCAGCAGCCAAGGGGGAGGACGCGGCGAGACCCAGTACTTC
.	TRBV20-1	once	TRBJ1-1	CSAREAEGLF	TGCAGTGCTAGGGAGGCCGAGGGCCTTTTT
.	TRBV28	few	TRBJ1-2	CASTPAGGYGYTF	TGTGCCAGCACCCCCGCGGGAGGTTATGGCTACACCTTC
TRBD1	TRBV11-2	.	TRBJ2-7	CASSSSGTGTPYEQYF	TGTGCCAGCAGCTCGTCCGGGACAGGGACCCCCTACGAGCAGTACTTC
TRBD1	TRBV2	once	TRBJ2-2	CASSKGQGLRLNTGELFF	TGTGCCAGCAGCAAGGGACAGGGGTTGCGACTGAACACCGGGGAGCTGTTTTTT
TRBD1	TRBV5-4	.	TRBJ1-6	CASSTGQGDSPLHF	TGTGCCAGCAGCACGGGACAGGGGGATTCACCCCTCCACTTT
.	TRBV28	.	TRBJ2-5	CASTTSNRDTQETQYF	TGTGCCAGCACCACTTCTAACCGGGACACACAAGAGACCCAGTACTTC
.	TRBV15	.	TRBJ1-3	CATSQSGNTIYF	TGTGCCACCAGCCAATCTGGAAACACCATATATTTT
.	TRBV15	few	TRBJ1-4	CATSRDATTNEKLFF	TGTGCCACCAGCAGAGATGCGACAACGAATGAAAAACTGTTTTTT
.	TRBV4-3	once	TRBJ1-5	CASSPPSPQHF	TGCGCCAGCAGCCCCCCATCGCCCCAGCATTTT
.	TRBV10-3	few	TRBJ1-2	CATDPIGENYGYTF	TGTGCCACCGATCCCATAGGGGAAAACTATGGCTACACCTTC
TRBD2	TRBV5-6	.	TRBJ2-7	CASSLRGGYEQYF	TGTGCCAGCAGCTTGCGGGGGGGGTACGAGCAGTACTTC
TRBD2	TRBV7-9	.	TRBJ2-2	CASSLGGRADTGELFF	TGTGCCAGCAGCTTAGGCGGGAGGGCCGACACCGGGGAGCTGTTTTTT
.	TRBV23-1	.	TRBJ2-5	CASSQSRGERRTKETQYF	TGCGCCAGCAGTCAATCTAGGGGCGAACGGCGTACGAAAGAGACCCAGTACTTC
TRBD1	TRBV15	once	TRBJ1-2	CATGYRDRGRPDTF	TGTGCCACCGGATACCGGGACAGGGGCAGACCCGATACCTTC
.	TRBV7-9	.	TRBJ2-2	CASSSPRTSGSRPTGELFF	TGTGCCAGCAGCTCGCCGCGAACTTCAGGGTCCCGGCCCACCGGGGAGCTGTTTTTT
.	TRBV18	.	TRBJ1-1	CASSPLRGYEAFF	TGTGCCAGCTCACCACTTCGAGGATATGAAGCTTTCTTT
.	TRBV7-8	.	TRBJ2-7	CASSPLGGLSYEQYF	TGTGCCAGCAGCCCACTGGGGGGTCTCTCCTACGAGCAGTACTTC
TRBD1	TRBV5-6	.	TRBJ2-7	CASSHDRGRGEQYF	TGTGCCAGCAGCCACGACAGGGGGCGAGGTGAGCAGTACTTC